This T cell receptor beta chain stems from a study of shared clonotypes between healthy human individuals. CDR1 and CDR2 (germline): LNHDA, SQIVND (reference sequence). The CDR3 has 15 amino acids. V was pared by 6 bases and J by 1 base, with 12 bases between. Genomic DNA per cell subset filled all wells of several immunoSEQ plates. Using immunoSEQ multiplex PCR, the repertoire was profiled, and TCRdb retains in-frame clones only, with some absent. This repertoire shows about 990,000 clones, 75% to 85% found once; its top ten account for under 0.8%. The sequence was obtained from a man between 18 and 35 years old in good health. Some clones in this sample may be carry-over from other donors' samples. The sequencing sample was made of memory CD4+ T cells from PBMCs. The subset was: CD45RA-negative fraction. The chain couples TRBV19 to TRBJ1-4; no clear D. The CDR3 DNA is TGTGCCAGTAGCCAGGACGTCGGAACTAATGAAAAACTGTTTTTT. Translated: CASSQDVGTNEKLFF.